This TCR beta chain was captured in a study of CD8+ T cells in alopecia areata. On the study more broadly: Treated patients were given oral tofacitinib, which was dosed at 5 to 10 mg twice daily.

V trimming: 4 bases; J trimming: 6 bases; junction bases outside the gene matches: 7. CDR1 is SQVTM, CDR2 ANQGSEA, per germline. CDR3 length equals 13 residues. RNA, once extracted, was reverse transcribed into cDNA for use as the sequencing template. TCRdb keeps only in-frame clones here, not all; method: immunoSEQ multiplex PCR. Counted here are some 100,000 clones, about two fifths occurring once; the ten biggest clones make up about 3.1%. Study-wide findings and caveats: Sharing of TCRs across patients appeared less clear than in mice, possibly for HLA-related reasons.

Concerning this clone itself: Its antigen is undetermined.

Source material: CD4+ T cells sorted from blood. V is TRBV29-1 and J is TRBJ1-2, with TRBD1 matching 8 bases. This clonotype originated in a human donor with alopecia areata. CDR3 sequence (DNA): TGCAGCGTTGCGCAGGGGGCTTGGGATGGCTACACCTTC. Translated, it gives CSVAQGAWDGYTF.